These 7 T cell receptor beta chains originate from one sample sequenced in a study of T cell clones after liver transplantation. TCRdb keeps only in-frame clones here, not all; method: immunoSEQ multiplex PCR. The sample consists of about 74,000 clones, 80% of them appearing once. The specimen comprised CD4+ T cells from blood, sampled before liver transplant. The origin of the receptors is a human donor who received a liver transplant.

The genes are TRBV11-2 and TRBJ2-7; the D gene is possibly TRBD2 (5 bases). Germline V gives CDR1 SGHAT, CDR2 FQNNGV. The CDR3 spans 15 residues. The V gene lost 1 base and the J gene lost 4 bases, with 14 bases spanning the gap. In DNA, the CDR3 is TGTGCCAGCAGCTTAGGCGGGCCCTCGGCGTACGAGCAGTACTTC. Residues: CASSLGGPSAYEQYF.

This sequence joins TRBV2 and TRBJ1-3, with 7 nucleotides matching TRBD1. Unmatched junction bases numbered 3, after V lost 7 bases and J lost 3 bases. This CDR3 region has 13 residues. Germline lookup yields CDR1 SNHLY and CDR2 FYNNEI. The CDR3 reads CASKGGFGNTIYF. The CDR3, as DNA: TGTGCCAGCAAAGGGGGCTTTGGAAACACCATATATTTT.

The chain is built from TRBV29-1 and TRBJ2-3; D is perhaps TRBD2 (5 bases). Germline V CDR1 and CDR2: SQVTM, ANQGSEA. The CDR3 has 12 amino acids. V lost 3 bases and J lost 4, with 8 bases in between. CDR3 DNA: TGCAGCGTTGAGCCGGGGTCAGATACGCAGTATTTT. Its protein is CSVEPGSDTQYF.

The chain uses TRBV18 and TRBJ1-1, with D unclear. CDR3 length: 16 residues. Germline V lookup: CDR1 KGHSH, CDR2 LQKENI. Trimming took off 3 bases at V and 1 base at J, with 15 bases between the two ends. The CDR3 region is CASSPLASLPNTEAFF. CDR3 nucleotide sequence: TGTGCCAGCTCACCTCTAGCCTCACTACCGAACACTGAAGCTTTCTTT.

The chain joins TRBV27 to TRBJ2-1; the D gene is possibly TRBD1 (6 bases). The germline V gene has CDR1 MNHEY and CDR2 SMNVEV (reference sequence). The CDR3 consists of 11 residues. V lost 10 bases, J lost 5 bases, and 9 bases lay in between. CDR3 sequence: CATGTNNEQFF. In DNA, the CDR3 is TGTGCCACGGGGACAAACAATGAGCAGTTCTTC.

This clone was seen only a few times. The CDR3 loop reads CASSTGISTDTQYF. As DNA, the CDR3 is TGTGCCAGCAGTACAGGTATTAGCACAGATACGCAGTATTTT. The rearrangement joins TRBV6-1 to TRBJ2-3; possibly TRBD1 for D (5 bases). The CDR3 covers 14 residues. Deletions cut 5 bases from V and 0 bases from J, with 9 bases between. Germline loops: CDR1 MNHNS, CDR2 SASEGT.

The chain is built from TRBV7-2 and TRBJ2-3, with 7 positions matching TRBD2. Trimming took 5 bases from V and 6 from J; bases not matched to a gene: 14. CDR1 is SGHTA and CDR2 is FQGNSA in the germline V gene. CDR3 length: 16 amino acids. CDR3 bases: TGTGCCAGCAGCCGAATGGGGACTACTCCTACGGATACGCAGTATTTT. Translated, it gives CASSRMGTTPTDTQYF.